This T cell receptor (beta chain) stems from a study of regulatory T cells in long-lasting Graves disease. For the study at large: A definition of persistent Graves' disease required over 5 years of antithyroid drugs plus positive TSH receptor antibodies.

This clonotype was observed a few times. Its antigen remains unidentified. Indicated time point: persistent/refractory GD, antithyroid drugs over 5 years with positive TRAb. Preparation of the TCR library used RNA extracted from PBMCs. Germline V lookup: CDR1 ENHRY, CDR2 SYGVKD. This CDR3 comprises 13 residues. The V gene end was trimmed by 10 bases and the J gene end by 0 bases; junction bases not matched to a gene: 5. Study results and limitations: Persistent disease exhibited a predilection for TRBV28, TRBJ1-2 and TRBJ2-5. It was possible that the small sample size reduced accuracy.

For TCR beta, libraries came from iRepertoire HTBI primers and Arm-PCR of CDR3 regions. Original handling: The samples yielded approximately 62 TRBV and roughly 14 TRBJ segments. TCRdb independently ran MiXCR on the multiplex PCR reads; one entry per CDR3 protein. Here the V and J calls rest on TCRdb's processing, not on the authors' analysis. Seen here are approximately 440,000 distinct CDR3 sequences, roughly a quarter observed once, and the top ten hold around 24%. Sample: peripheral blood mononuclear cells (PBMCs), taken when the disease was refractory, from a patient treated with antithyroid drugs. The V call is TRBV10-3, the J call TRBJ1-2, with TRBD1 identical over 7 bases. The origin of this receptor is a female donor with Graves disease. The CDR3 sequence: CATGQAPNYGYTF. The CDR3 nucleotides are TGTGCCACCGGACAGGCCCCTAACTATGGCTACACCTTC.